This TCR beta chain was sequenced for a study of identical twins. Trimming took 5 bases from V and 1 from J, leaving 16 bases between them. The CDR3 has 15 residues. Germline values: CDR1 DFQATT, CDR2 SNEGSKA (reference sequence). This clonotype was counted between two and nine times. TCRdb fed the 5' RACE reads into MiXCR, producing one record per CDR3 protein. Among hundreds of thousands of distinct CDR3 sequences listed, more than 9% were seen once. A further study also used this sample, focusing on yellow fever vaccine responses in identical twins.

The sequenced sample consisted of PBMCs. J is TRBJ2-3 and V is TRBV20-1; the D gene is possibly TRBD2 (6 bases). The clonotype originates from a woman in her late teens or twenties in good health. CDR3 nucleotides: TGCAGTGCTCCAGAGACCCGCGGGGGCACAGATACGCAGTATTTT. This encodes CSAPETRGGTDTQYF.